The 13 T cell receptor beta chains reported below all come from one sample, sequenced in a study of T cell clonotyping in hematopoietic cell transplantation. TCRdb's table, derived via immunoSEQ multiplex PCR, lists solely in-frame clones and lacks some. The profile shows fewer than 25,000 clones, around 85% of them singletons. Sequencing was performed on peripheral blood mononuclear cells. The source is a man aged 60 to 75 in good health. Some clones in this sample may be carry-over from other donors' samples.

The chain employs TRBV29-1 and TRBJ1-1, with TRBD1 as a possible D gene (5 bases). Per germline, CDR1 SQVTM and CDR2 ANQGSEA. The CDR3 length is 12 residues. Between the trimmed V and J ends, which lost 8 bases and 3 bases, there was a span of 13 bases. This chain's CDR3 is CSLGGGDTEAFF. The CDR3 region has the DNA TGCAGCCTGGGGGGGGGAGACACTGAAGCTTTCTTT.

V gene TRBV19 combines with J gene TRBJ2-1, with 11 bases lining up with TRBD1. The CDR3 has 20 residues. Germline CDR1 reads LNHDA; CDR2 reads SQIVND (reference sequence). V was clipped by 5 bases and J by 0 bases; unmatched bases: 15. This chain's CDR3 is CASSGPDRGRPPSSYNEQFF. CDR3 in DNA: TGTGCCAGTAGTGGACCGGACAGGGGGCGGCCCCCCAGCTCCTACAATGAGCAGTTCTTC.

This clone was recorded a few times. The J gene is TRBJ2-2, the V gene TRBV25-1; D call uncertain. This CDR3 has 14 residues. Germline loops: CDR1 MGHDK, CDR2 SYGVNS. Trimming took 6 bases from V and 5 from J, leaving 13 bases between them. The CDR3 reads CASRWTSGTGELFF. Here the CDR3 DNA reads TGTGCCAGCAGGTGGACGTCTGGGACCGGGGAGCTGTTTTTT.

Here the CDR3 DNA reads TGCGCCAGCAGCTTCAGCGAAGGAAATTCACCCCTCCACTTT. Amino acids: CASSFSEGNSPLHF. The chain combines TRBV5-1 with TRBJ1-6; no clear D gene. Germline V CDR1 and CDR2: SGHRS, YFSETQ. The CDR3 spans 14 residues. Between the trimmed V and J ends, which lost 2 bases and 7 bases, there was a span of 10 bases.

This clone has a single count. V gene TRBV19 combines with J gene TRBJ1-5, with 8 bases identical to TRBD1. The V gene's germline CDR1 is LNHDA and CDR2 SQIVND (reference sequence). The J segment lost 6 bases and the V segment lost 9 bases, leaving 10 bases of the junction unmatched. The CDR3 spans 14 residues. The CDR3 sequence is CASADRVGFQPQHF. DNA for the CDR3: TGTGCCAGCGCGGACAGGGTCGGGTTTCAGCCCCAGCATTTT.

The chain is built from TRBV2 and TRBJ1-5; D is ambiguous. This CDR3 is built from 15 residues. The V and J ends lost 3 bases and 2 bases respectively, with 11 bases between them. CDR1 is SNHLY, CDR2 FYNNEI, per germline. For the CDR3, the DNA is TGTGCCAGCAGTGAGCTGGGTGTGGGCAATCAGCCCCAGCATTTT. Translation gives CASSELGVGNQPQHF. The full variable domain, with the rest looked up from reference TRBV2 and TRBJ1-5, is EPEVTQTPSHQVTQMGQEVILRCVPISNHLYFYWYRQILGQKVEFLVSFYNNEISEKSEIFDDQFSVERPDGSNFTLKIRSTKLEDSAMYFCASSELGVGNQPQHFGDGTRLSIL.

The chain links TRBV6-1 to TRBJ2-5; D tentatively reads TRBD1 or TRBD2 (6 bases each). Trimming took off 2 bases at V and 4 bases at J, with 14 bases between the two ends. CDR1 is MNHNS and CDR2 is SASEGT in the germline V gene. The length of the CDR3 is 15 residues. The CDR3 loop reads CASSEWAGGGETQYF. In DNA form, the CDR3 reads TGTGCCAGCAGTGAATGGGCCGGGGGCGGAGAGACCCAGTACTTC.

The rearrangement uses TRBV9 and TRBJ2-3; D remains unclear. The CDR3 loop spans 13 amino acids. Germline CDR1 reads SGDLS; CDR2 reads YYNGEE. V lost 3 bases to trimming and J lost 2 bases, with 7 bases between them. The CDR3 DNA reads as TGTGCCAGCAGCGCAGGAAACACAGATACGCAGTATTTT. Translation: CASSAGNTDTQYF.

The V gene is TRBV10-3, the J gene TRBJ2-2; no definite D call. This CDR3 comprises 14 residues. Germline CDR1 is ENHRY and CDR2 is SYGVKD. Trimming cost V 3 bases and J 1 base, with 6 bases left between them. The CDR3 is CAISEQQNTGELFF. The CDR3 bases are TGTGCCATCAGTGAACAACAGAACACCGGGGAGCTGTTTTTT.

This rearrangement joins TRBV30 to TRBJ1-2, with no clear D. The germline V gene has CDR1 GTSNPN and CDR2 SVGIG (reference sequence). Deletions cut 0 bases from V and 4 bases from J, with 9 bases between. The CDR3 is made up of 13 amino acids. Written as DNA, the CDR3 is TGTGCCTGGAGTGTAGGCAGTCCCTATGGCTACACCTTC. Translation gives CAWSVGSPYGYTF.

The gene calls are TRBV7-2 and TRBJ1-4, with a tentative D call TRBD1 (5 bases). CDR1 and CDR2 from the germline V gene are SGHTA and FQGNSA. The CDR3 runs to 15 residues. Trimming took off 2 bases at V and 8 bases at J, with 15 bases between the two ends. As DNA, the CDR3 is TGTGCCAGCAGCTTACCCAACGGGGGACTGGAAAAACTGTTTTTT. Protein sequence: CASSLPNGGLEKLFF.

Note on this clone: At one end the junction does not follow the germline gene, possibly because of a read error. The chain has TRBV7-2 and TRBJ2-3; D perhaps matches TRBD1 (5 bases). The CDR3 runs to 16 residues. The germline V gene has CDR1 SGHTA and CDR2 FQGNSA. The CDR3 loop reads CASSQGVGGSTDTQYF. Here the CDR3 DNA reads TGCGCCAGCAGCCAAGGGGTTGGCGGTAGCACAGATACGCAGTATTTT.

This clone came up once. This chain connects TRBV6-6 to TRBJ1-4; a possible D gene is TRBD1 (5 bases). The germline CDR1 and CDR2 sequences are MNHNY and SVGAGI (reference sequence). Trimming cost V 0 bases and J 8 bases, with 16 bases left between them. The CDR3 has 16 residues. The CDR3 DNA is TGTGCCAGCAGTTACTCCAGGACGGGGGGAAGGGAAAAACTGTTTTTT. This encodes CASSYSRTGGREKLFF.